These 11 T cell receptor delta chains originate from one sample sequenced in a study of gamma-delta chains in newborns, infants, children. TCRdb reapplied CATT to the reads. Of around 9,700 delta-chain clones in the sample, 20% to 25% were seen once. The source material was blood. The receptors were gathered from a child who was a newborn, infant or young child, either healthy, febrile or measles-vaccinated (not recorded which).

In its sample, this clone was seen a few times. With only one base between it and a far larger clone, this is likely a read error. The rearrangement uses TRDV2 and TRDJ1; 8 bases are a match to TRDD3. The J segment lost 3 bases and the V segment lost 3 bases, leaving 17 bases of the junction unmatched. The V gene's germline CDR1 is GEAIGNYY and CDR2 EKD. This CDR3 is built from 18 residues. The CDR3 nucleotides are TGTGCCTGTGACCCTGTACTGAGGGATACGCCCCCCCCCGATAAACTCATCTTT. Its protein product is CACDPVLRDTPPPDKLIF.

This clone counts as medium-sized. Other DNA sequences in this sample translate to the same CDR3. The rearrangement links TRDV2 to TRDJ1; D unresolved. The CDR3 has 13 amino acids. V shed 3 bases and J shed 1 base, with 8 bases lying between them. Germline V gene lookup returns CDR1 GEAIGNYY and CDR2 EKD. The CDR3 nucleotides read TGTGCCTGTGACCCCATCCGCACCGATAAACTCATCTTT. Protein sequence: CACDPIRTDKLIF.

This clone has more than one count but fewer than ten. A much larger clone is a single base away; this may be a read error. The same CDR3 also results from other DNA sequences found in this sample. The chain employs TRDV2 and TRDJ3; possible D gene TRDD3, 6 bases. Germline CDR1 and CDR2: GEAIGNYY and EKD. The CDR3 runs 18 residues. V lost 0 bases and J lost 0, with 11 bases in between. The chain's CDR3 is CACDTVLGPSWDTRQMFF. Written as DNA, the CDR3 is TGTGCCTGTGACACCGTTCTGGGGCCCTCCTGGGACACCCGACAGATGTTTTTC.

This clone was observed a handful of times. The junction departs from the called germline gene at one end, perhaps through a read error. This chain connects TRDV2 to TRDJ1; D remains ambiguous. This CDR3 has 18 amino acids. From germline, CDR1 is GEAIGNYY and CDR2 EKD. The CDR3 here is CACDPVGRYPTPPDRLIF. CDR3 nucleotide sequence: TGTGCCTGTGACCCGGTAGGAAGGTACCCAACGCCTCCCGATAGACTCATCTTT.

The CDR3 sequence is CACDLVWDQYTDKLIF. The CDR3 DNA reads TGTGCCTGTGACCTAGTTTGGGACCAATATACCGATAAACTCATCTTT. The V and J genes are TRDV2 and TRDJ1; D not certain. Germline CDR1 is GEAIGNYY and CDR2 is EKD. The V gene lost 3 bases and the J gene lost 2 bases, with 18 bases spanning the gap. This CDR3 is built from 16 residues.

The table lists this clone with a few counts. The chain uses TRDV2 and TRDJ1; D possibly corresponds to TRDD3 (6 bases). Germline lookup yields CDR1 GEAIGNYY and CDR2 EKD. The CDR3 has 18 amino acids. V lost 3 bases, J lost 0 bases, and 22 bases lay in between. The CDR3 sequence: CACDPLVGGRQYTDKLIF. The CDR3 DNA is TGTGCCTGTGACCCATTAGTGGGGGGGCGGCAGTACACCGATAAACTCATCTTT.

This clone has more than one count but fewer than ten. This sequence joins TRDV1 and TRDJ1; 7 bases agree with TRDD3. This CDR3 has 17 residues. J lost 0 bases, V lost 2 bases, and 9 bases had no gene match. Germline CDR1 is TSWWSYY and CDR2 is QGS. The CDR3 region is CALGERRYWGHTDKLIF. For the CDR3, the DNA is TGTGCTCTTGGGGAAAGACGCTACTGGGGACACACCGATAAACTCATCTTT.

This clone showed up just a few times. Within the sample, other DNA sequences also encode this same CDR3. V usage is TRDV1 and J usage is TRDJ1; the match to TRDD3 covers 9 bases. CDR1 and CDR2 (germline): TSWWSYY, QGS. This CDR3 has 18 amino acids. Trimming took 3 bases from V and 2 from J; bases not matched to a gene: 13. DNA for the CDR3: TGTGCTCTTGGGGAGCTGGGATATCGGGGATACGGTACCGATAAACTCATCTTT. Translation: CALGELGYRGYGTDKLIF.

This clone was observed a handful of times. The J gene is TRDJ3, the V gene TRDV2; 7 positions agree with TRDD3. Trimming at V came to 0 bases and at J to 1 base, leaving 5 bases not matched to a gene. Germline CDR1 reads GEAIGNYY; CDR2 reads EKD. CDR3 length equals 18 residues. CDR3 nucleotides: TGTGCCTGTGACACCGTGCTGGGGGTTTCCTGGGACACCCGACAGATGTTTTTC. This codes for CACDTVLGVSWDTRQMFF.

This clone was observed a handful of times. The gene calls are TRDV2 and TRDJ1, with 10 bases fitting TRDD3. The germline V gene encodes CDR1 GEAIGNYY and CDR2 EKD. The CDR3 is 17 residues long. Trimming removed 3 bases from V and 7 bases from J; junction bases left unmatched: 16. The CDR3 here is CACDAVGLGDAPGKLIF. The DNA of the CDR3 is TGTGCCTGTGACGCCGTTGGACTGGGGGATGCGCCGGGTAAACTCATCTTT.

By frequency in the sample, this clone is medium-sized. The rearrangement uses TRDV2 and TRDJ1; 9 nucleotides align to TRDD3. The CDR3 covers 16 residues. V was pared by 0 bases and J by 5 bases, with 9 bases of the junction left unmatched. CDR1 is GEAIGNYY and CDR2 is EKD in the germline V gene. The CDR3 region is CACDTVGLGDRDKLIF. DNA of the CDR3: TGTGCCTGTGACACCGTGGGACTGGGGGACCGGGATAAACTCATCTTT.